The text below deals with one T cell receptor (beta chain). These data are taken from a study of T cells in Graves' hyperthyroidism and ophthalmopathy. TCR beta CDR3 region amplification was performed from RNA transcripts. Initially, a first-round RT-PCR of the TCR CDR3 employed the HTBI primer set. Each CDR3 protein gets one entry after TCRdb re-called the multiplex PCR reads with MiXCR. The sample lists roughly 380,000 distinct CDR3 sequences; over 15% were seen once. Unmatched junction bases numbered 9, after V lost 4 bases and J lost 5 bases. This CDR3 comprises 15 residues. CDR1 is SGHRS and CDR2 is YFSETQ in the germline V gene.

The TCR originated in a woman aged 18-29 years with Graves' hyperthyroidism. The V call is TRBV5-1, the J call TRBJ1-1, with 9 bases aligning to TRBD1. Sample: blood. The CDR3 loop reads CASSQPRQGGTEAFF. In DNA form, the CDR3 reads TGCGCCAGCAGCCAACCAAGACAGGGGGGTACTGAAGCTTTCTTT.